This TCR beta chain comes out of a study of OX40 agonist ivuxolimab in advanced cancers. Profiling relied on immunoSEQ multiplex PCR, and the TCRdb table lists in-frame clones only, not all of them. This sample has some 62,000 clones, with 79% found just once. The CDR3 length is 12 residues. Germline V gives CDR1 MNHNS, CDR2 SASEGT. Trimming left V 5 bases short and J 3 bases short, with 7 bases between. The clonotype was recovered from an adult with an advanced solid tumor such as melanoma, head and neck, liver or kidney cancer. The material was CD4+ or CD8+ T cells sorted from blood, obtained in a trial of the OX40 agonist ivuxolimab. The chain couples TRBV6-1 to TRBJ1-1; the D gene is possibly TRBD1 (5 bases). The CDR3 sequence: CASSPRDTEAFF. Here the CDR3 DNA reads TGTGCCAGCAGTCCCAGGGACACTGAAGCTTTCTTT.